What follows are 3 T cell receptor beta chains derived from one specimen sequenced in a study of T cell repertoires in cytomegalovirus infection. Each CDR3 protein is one row after TCRdb ran MiXCR on the reads. This sample yields hundreds of thousands of distinct CDR3 sequences, of which 20% to 25% are seen a single time; roughly 8% belongs to the top ten. Material: CD8+ T cells from PBMCs. The receptor source for this set is a human donor in good health (CMV status not recorded). Some clones in this sample may be carry-over from other donors' samples.

The rearrangement uses TRBV7-9 and TRBJ2-1; 8 nucleotides match TRBD1. Germline loops: CDR1 SEHNR, CDR2 FQNEAQ (reference sequence). Trimming at V came to 5 bases and at J to 2 bases, leaving 5 bases not matched to a gene. The CDR3 is made up of 15 amino acids. CDR3 sequence: CASSQDRVPYNEQFF. DNA for the CDR3: TGTGCCAGCAGCCAGGACAGGGTTCCCTACAATGAGCAGTTCTTC.

This clonotype has ten or more counts. The gene calls are TRBV7-9 and TRBJ1-1, with TRBD1 identical over 9 bases. J lost 4 bases, V lost 5 bases, and 5 bases had no gene match. This CDR3 contains 14 residues. CDR1 is SEHNR, CDR2 FQNEAQ, per germline (reference sequence). CDR3 DNA sequence: TGTGCCAGCAGCATCGGACAGGGGTTCACTGAAGCTTTCTTT. This sequence encodes CASSIGQGFTEAFF.

The genes are TRBV12-3 or TRBV12-4 and TRBJ2-7; 8 bases fit TRBD1. CDR3 length equals 15 residues. With 5 bases clipped from V and 6 bases from J, the junction kept 12 bases outside the gene matches. The CDR3 coding sequence is TGTGCCAGCAGTGATCTAGGGACAGGTACCTCCGAGCAGTACTTC. This codes for CASSDLGTGTSEQYF.